The 21 T cell receptor beta chains in this list originate from one sample, sequenced in a study of OX40 agonist ivuxolimab in advanced cancers. Generated by immunoSEQ multiplex PCR, the TCRdb table keeps only in-frame clones and is missing some. The sample holds under 85,000 clones, 90% seen once. Specimen: CD4+ or CD8+ T cells sorted from blood, collected in a trial of the OX40 agonist ivuxolimab. These receptors originate from an adult with an advanced solid tumor such as melanoma, head and neck, liver or kidney cancer.

J is TRBJ1-3 and V is TRBV7-8, with 9 bases aligning to TRBD1. With V trimmed by 5 bases and J by 4 bases, 12 bases remained unmatched. From germline, CDR1 is SGHVS and CDR2 FQNEAQ. The CDR3 spans 17 residues. CDR3 DNA sequence: TGTGCCAGCAGCCGTCGTGTGCCTGACAGGGGGGGAAACACCATATATTTT. Translated: CASSRRVPDRGGNTIYF.

In its sample, this clone was seen a few times. V usage is TRBV29-1 and J usage is TRBJ2-5; D is unclear. The germline CDR1 and CDR2 sequences are SQVTM and ANQGSEA. The V end was cut by 7 bases, the J end by 5 bases, with 11 bases between. The CDR3 runs to 11 residues. Here the CDR3 reads CSGQVGETQYF. The CDR3 coding sequence is TGCAGCGGGCAAGTTGGCGAGACCCAGTACTTC.

The chain links TRBV7-9 to TRBJ2-6; 7 bases are a match to TRBD1. Germline assignment: CDR1 SEHNR and CDR2 FQNEAQ (reference sequence). CDR3 size: 19 residues. Unmatched junction bases numbered 11, after V lost 1 base and J lost 2 bases. CDR3 coding DNA: TGTGCCAGCAGCTTAGGTGGGGCAGGGGGAGCGACTGGGGCCAACGTCCTGACTTTC. This gives the protein CASSLGGAGGATGANVLTF.

The CDR3 reads CATSRDQGGVGTDTQYF. CDR3 sequence (DNA): TGTGCCACCAGCAGAGATCAAGGGGGAGTGGGCACAGATACGCAGTATTTT. The J gene is TRBJ2-3, the V gene TRBV15; D might be TRBD1 (6 bases). Germline loops: CDR1 LNHNV, CDR2 YYDKDF (reference sequence). The length of the CDR3 is 17 residues. V lost 0 bases and J lost 1, with 14 bases in between.

There are a few counts of this clone. The rearrangement joins TRBV15 to TRBJ2-1, with a possible D match to TRBD2 (7 bases). Germline V gene sequence: CDR1 LNHNV, CDR2 YYDKDF (reference sequence). CDR3 length: 15 amino acids. The V gene lost 3 bases and the J gene lost 7 bases, with 16 bases spanning the gap. The CDR3 coding sequence is TGTGCCACCAGCAGGCTAGAGGGGGGGAGGAATGAGCAGTTCTTC. The encoded protein is CATSRLEGGRNEQFF.

CDR3 sequence (DNA): TGTGCCAGCAGCGCCGCAGCTTCACCCCTCCACTTT. It is translated as CASSAAASPLHF. The V call is TRBV7-2, the J call TRBJ1-6; D unclear. Germline V gene sequence: CDR1 SGHTA, CDR2 FQGNSA. V dropped 5 bases and J dropped 9 bases, with 8 bases sitting between them. This CDR3 has 12 residues.

This sequence joins TRBV5-8 and TRBJ2-2, with D unresolved. Germline V gives CDR1 SGHTS, CDR2 YDEGEE. V lost 0 bases and J 5 bases, leaving 8 bases between the germline ends. The CDR3 is 14 residues long. The CDR3 DNA is TGTGCCAGCAGCTTGGATGGGGTAACCGGGGAGCTGTTTTTT. This translates into CASSLDGVTGELFF.

This sequence joins TRBV5-4 and TRBJ2-7, with 8 bases aligning to TRBD1. The trim removed 0 bases at V and 6 bases at J, leaving 5 bases unmatched. Germline CDR1 and CDR2: SGHNT and YYREEE (reference sequence). The CDR3 spans 14 residues. The CDR3 loop reads CASSLEVRGLEQYF. The CDR3 bases are TGTGCCAGCAGCTTGGAAGTCAGGGGGCTCGAGCAGTACTTC.

This chain links TRBV28 with TRBJ1-4; D possibly corresponds to TRBD1 (6 bases). CDR1 and CDR2 (germline): MDHEN, SYDVKM. The CDR3 length is 16 residues. With 4 bases removed from V and 5 bases from J, the gap between germline ends came to 17 bases. The CDR3 sequence: CASSYGGREENEKLFF. In DNA form, the CDR3 reads TGTGCCAGCAGTTATGGGGGCAGGGAGGAAAATGAAAAACTGTTTTTT.

This chain joins TRBV6-1 and TRBJ2-2, with D hard to call. The germline gives CDR1 MNHNS, CDR2 SASEGT. The CDR3 length is 13 residues. Trimming cost V 2 bases and J 7 bases, with 8 bases left between them. The CDR3: CASSESWNGELFF. As DNA, the CDR3 is TGTGCCAGCAGTGAATCTTGGAACGGGGAGCTGTTTTTT.

This rearrangement joins TRBV5-1 to TRBJ2-3; unclear D gene. The CDR3 sequence is 14 residues long. V shed 5 bases and J shed 5 bases, with 15 bases lying between them. From germline, CDR1 is SGHRS and CDR2 YFSETQ. The CDR3 loop reads CASRKGASQDTQYF. In nucleotides, the CDR3 is TGCGCCAGCAGGAAGGGCGCATCCCAAGATACGCAGTATTTT.

The chain uses TRBV29-1 and TRBJ1-1; maybe TRBD1 (5 bases). Germline-derived CDR1 and CDR2 are SQVTM and ANQGSEA. V lost 6 bases and J 0 bases, leaving 8 bases between the germline ends. The CDR3 totals 12 residues. This chain's CDR3 is CSVSRVNTEAFF. For the CDR3, the DNA is TGCAGCGTGAGCAGGGTGAACACTGAAGCTTTCTTT.

The gene calls are TRBV28 and TRBJ1-6, with D unclear. The CDR3 extends over 16 amino acids. Germline-derived CDR1 and CDR2 are MDHEN and SYDVKM. Trimming pared 6 bases from V and 8 bases from J, leaving 20 bases between. CDR3 amino acids: CASRSAELYRDSPLHF. CDR3 coding DNA: TGTGCCAGCAGGTCCGCGGAGCTCTATCGAGATTCACCCCTCCACTTT.

V gene TRBV18 combines with J gene TRBJ1-4, with a possible D match to TRBD1 (6 bases). Germline lookup yields CDR1 KGHSH and CDR2 LQKENI. This CDR3 region has 15 residues. Trimming shortened V by 3 bases and J by 0 bases, and 8 bases separated the two germline ends. The CDR3 DNA reads as TGTGCCAGCTCACCGACAGGATCAACTAATGAAAAACTGTTTTTT. Amino acid sequence: CASSPTGSTNEKLFF.

This clone is a singleton in its sample. V usage is TRBV6-5 and J usage is TRBJ2-6, with unresolved D. Trimming removed 2 bases at V and 0 bases at J, with 2 bases between. CDR3 length: 14 residues. CDR1 is MNHEY, CDR2 SVGAGI, per germline. CDR3 amino acids: CASSYASGANVLTF. The CDR3, as DNA: TGTGCCAGCAGTTACGCCTCTGGGGCCAACGTCCTGACTTTC.

The V and J genes are TRBV28 and TRBJ2-5; 12 bases line up with TRBD2. Germline V CDR1 and CDR2: MDHEN, SYDVKM. The V and J ends lost 6 bases and 4 bases, in that order; junction bases with no gene match: 9. There are 16 residues in the CDR3. The CDR3 nucleotides read TGTGCCAGCAGCGCTAGCGGGAGGGGCAAAAGAGAGACCCAGTACTTC. This gives the protein CASSASGRGKRETQYF.

V gene TRBV10-3 combines with J gene TRBJ2-7, with D perhaps given as TRBD1 or TRBD2 (5 bases each). V lost 3 bases, J lost 2 bases, and 14 bases lay in between. The CDR3 runs 15 residues. Looked up from germline, CDR1 is ENHRY and CDR2 is SYGVKD. The DNA of the CDR3 is TGTGCCATCAGTGAAGGGGACGGATATACCTACGAGCAGTACTTC. Encoded protein: CAISEGDGYTYEQYF.

This clone is a singleton in its sample. J is TRBJ2-1 and V is TRBV28, with 7 bases aligning to TRBD2. CDR1 and CDR2 from the germline V gene are MDHEN and SYDVKM. Trimming at V came to 2 bases and at J to 2 bases, leaving 6 bases not matched to a gene. The CDR3 contains 16 residues. CDR3 bases: TGTGCCAGCAGTTTAGGGCTAGCGGTGACCTACAATGAGCAGTTCTTC. Encoded protein: CASSLGLAVTYNEQFF. Full variable domain (missing parts from reference TRBV28 and TRBJ2-1): DVKVTQSSRYLVKRTGEKVFLECVQDMDHENMFWYRQDPGLGLRLIYFSYDVKMKEKGDIPEGYSVSREKKERFSLILESASTNQTSMYLCASSLGLAVTYNEQFFGPGTRLTVL.

This chain connects TRBV12-1 to TRBJ2-5. TRBV12-1 is described as a pseudogene. The CDR3 is 12 residues long. CDR3: CASSYRRETQYF. The CDR3 nucleotides are TGTGCCAGCAGCTATAGGCGAGAGACCCAGTACTTC.

The chain combines TRBV5-4 with TRBJ1-3; a weak D match, TRBD1 (6 bases). V lost 1 base, J lost 4 bases, and 15 bases lay in between. The CDR3 extends over 16 amino acids. CDR1 and CDR2 (germline): SGHNT, YYREEE (reference sequence). CDR3 sequence (DNA): TGTGCCAGCAGCTTGACTGGTGGGGGGCCCGGAAACACCATATATTTT. It yields the protein CASSLTGGGPGNTIYF.

The chain has TRBV4-3 and TRBJ2-7; D remains ambiguous. The CDR3 loop spans 15 amino acids. CDR1 is LGHNA and CDR2 is YSLEER in the germline V gene. The V and J ends lost 0 bases and 7 bases respectively, with 16 bases between them. The CDR3 spells CASSQELQGLGEQYF. The CDR3 region has the DNA TGCGCCAGCAGCCAAGAACTCCAAGGGCTGGGGGAGCAGTACTTC.